The 18 T cell receptor beta chains below were found in one sample sequenced in a study of graft-versus-host responses after intestinal transplantation (dated by TCRdb to the early 2020s). These receptors have no identified antigens. The method behind the library was the immunoSEQ multiplex PCR assay. In its TCRdb copy, this immuneACCESS table keeps in-frame sequences only and misses some clones. Where compared with another copy, unresolved V genes explain less than half of these, and the others have no known cause. This sample has about 88,000 clones in its table, and more than 85% of those were observed once. Less than 0.45% of the sample goes to the ten largest clones. This specimen's time point label, per the study, means: cells obtained before transplantation from donor or recipient. This specimen consisted of unstimulated CD4+ T cells sorted from spleen or lymph node cells, obtained before transplant. The receptors here all came from a human donor who was the organ donor for an intestinal transplant.

This clone was picked up one time. J is TRBJ2-3 and V is TRBV28, with 13 positions matching TRBD2. Looked up from germline, CDR1 is MDHEN and CDR2 is SYDVKM. With 7 bases clipped from V and 1 base from J, the junction kept 11 bases outside the gene matches. CDR3 length equals 18 residues. CDR3 loop: CASTAPGLAGSGTDTQYF. In nucleotides, the CDR3 is TGTGCCAGCACCGCCCCGGGACTAGCGGGAAGTGGCACAGATACGCAGTATTTT. The full variable domain, in which reference TRBV28 and TRBJ2-3 provide the parts outside the CDR3, is DVKVTQSSRYLVKRTGEKVFLECVQDMDHENMFWYRQDPGLGLRLIYFSYDVKMKEKGDIPEGYSVSREKKERFSLILESASTNQTSMYLCASTAPGLAGSGTDTQYFGPGTRLTVL.

This clone was recorded only once. CDR3 in DNA: TGTGCCAGCTCACCACCTGGACGGAGGAGCTCCTACGAGCAGTACTTC. Translation gives CASSPPGRRSSYEQYF. The chain has TRBV18 and TRBJ2-7; possibly TRBD2 for D (5 bases). CDR1 and CDR2 (germline): KGHSH, LQKENI. Trimming cost V 0 bases and J 0 bases, with 12 bases left between them. The CDR3 consists of 16 residues.

V and J are TRBV19 and TRBJ2-3, with a tentative D call TRBD2 (5 bases). The germline CDR1 and CDR2 sequences are LNHDA and SQIVND (reference sequence). Trimming removed 3 bases at V and 4 bases at J, with 11 bases between. The CDR3 is 14 residues long. The CDR3 reads CASSMQTRSDTQYF. The CDR3 DNA follows: TGTGCCAGTAGTATGCAAACTAGATCAGATACGCAGTATTTT.

This chain connects TRBV6-5 to TRBJ2-1; 8 bases line up with TRBD2. CDR3 length: 15 residues. V was pared by 7 bases and J by 4 bases, with 9 bases of the junction left unmatched. Germline V gene data show CDR1 as MNHEY and CDR2 as SVGAGI. The CDR3: CASTRSGATYNEQFF. The DNA of the CDR3 is TGTGCCAGCACCCGTAGCGGGGCGACGTACAATGAGCAGTTCTTC.

The chain joins TRBV2 to TRBJ1-4; no definite D call. CDR1 is SNHLY, CDR2 FYNNEI, per germline. The CDR3 length is 14 residues. V lost 4 bases and J 5 bases, leaving 11 bases between the germline ends. The CDR3, as DNA: TGTGCCAGCAGTGCCGGTCGCTACAATGAAAAACTGTTTTTT. It translates to CASSAGRYNEKLFF.

This clone was detected only once. The V and J genes are TRBV28 and TRBJ2-5; TRBD1 matches at 7 bases. This CDR3 contains 17 residues. Germline V gene lookup returns CDR1 MDHEN and CDR2 SYDVKM. The V gene end was trimmed by 3 bases and the J gene end by 0 bases; junction bases not matched to a gene: 10. CDR3 protein: CASSFSSGTEYQETQYF. The CDR3, as DNA: TGTGCCAGCAGTTTTAGCTCTGGGACAGAGTACCAAGAGACCCAGTACTTC.

The CDR3 sequence is CSVDANGETQYF. The CDR3 DNA follows: TGCAGCGTTGACGCGAACGGAGAGACCCAGTACTTC. The chain carries TRBV29-1 and TRBJ2-5; D ambiguous. CDR3 length: 12 residues. Germline CDR1 is SQVTM and CDR2 is ANQGSEA. Trimming shortened V by 3 bases and J by 4 bases, and 9 bases separated the two germline ends. The full variable domain, its missing parts supplied by reference TRBV29-1 and TRBJ2-5, is SAVISQKPSRDICQRGTSLTIQCQVDSQVTMMFWYRQQPGQSLTLIATANQGSEATYESGFVIDKFPISRPNLTFSTLTVSNMSPEDSSIYLCSVDANGETQYFGPGTRLLVL.

As DNA, the CDR3 is TGTGCAAGTCGCTTCATAAGATGGGACAACGAGTCCTACGAGCAGTACTTC. Translation gives CASRFIRWDNESYEQYF. This chain uses TRBV12-2 with TRBJ2-5; the DNA was not used to check the table's D call, TRBD1. The DNA end lines up better with TRBJ2-7; the J call may be wrong. TRBV12-2 is a pseudogene. This CDR3 contains 17 residues.

This rearrangement joins TRBV18 to TRBJ2-7; TRBD2 aligns across 9 bases. Per germline, CDR1 KGHSH and CDR2 LQKENI. The CDR3 loop spans 14 amino acids. V lost 4 bases, J lost 0 bases, and 1 base stayed unmatched. CDR3 DNA sequence: TGTGCCAGCTCACGGACTAGCGACTCCTACGAGCAGTACTTC. Translation: CASSRTSDSYEQYF.

V gene TRBV27 combines with J gene TRBJ2-3; 7 bases match TRBD2. The germline V gene encodes CDR1 MNHEY and CDR2 SMNVEV (reference sequence). The CDR3 contains 14 residues. The junction had 6 bases not matched to a gene; V was cut back by 5 bases and J by 4 bases. The CDR3 coding sequence is TGTGCCAGCAGTGGTGGGGGGGGTCCAGATACGCAGTATTTT. It encodes CASSGGGGPDTQYF.

V usage is TRBV6-1 and J usage is TRBJ1-2; maybe TRBD1 (6 bases). CDR3 length: 12 residues. Trimming removed 6 bases from V and 8 bases from J, with 13 bases in between. Germline values: CDR1 MNHNS, CDR2 SASEGT. DNA of the CDR3: TGTGCCAGCAGGCGGGGGACACACGGCTACACCTTC. Translated, it gives CASRRGTHGYTF.

As concerns this clone: A read error may account for a junction end that differs from germline. The J gene is TRBJ2-7, the V gene TRBV4-1; D may be TRBD2 (6 bases). The germline V gene encodes CDR1 MGHRA and CDR2 YSYEKL. The CDR3 extends over 14 amino acids. CDR3 nucleotides: TGCGCCAGCAGCTCCACCACTAGCTCCCACGAGCAGTACTTC. It specifies CASSSTTSSHEQYF.

This rearrangement joins TRBV5-6 to TRBJ1-1; a weak D match, TRBD1 (5 bases). Germline CDR1 SGHDT, CDR2 YYEEEE. Trimming took 2 bases from V and 0 from J, leaving 17 bases between them. The CDR3 totals 17 residues. In DNA form, the CDR3 reads TGTGCCAGCAGCTTATTAATTCTGTCAGGGATGAACACTGAAGCTTTCTTT. It is translated as CASSLLILSGMNTEAFF.

The chain combines TRBV5-5 with TRBJ2-1, with D perhaps matching TRBD2 (6 bases). This CDR3 region has 13 residues. V was trimmed by 4 bases and J by 4 bases, leaving 9 bases between them. In germline, CDR1 is SGHKS, CDR2 YYEKEE (reference sequence). The CDR3 region has the DNA TGTGCCAGCAGCATCGGGAGATACAATGAGCAGTTCTTC. It specifies CASSIGRYNEQFF.

CDR3 region: CASSTGTGGRNEQFF. In DNA, the CDR3 is TGCGCCAGCAGTACCGGGACAGGGGGCAGGAATGAGCAGTTCTTC. V and J are TRBV10-1 and TRBJ2-1; TRBD1 matches 12 bases. The V gene's germline CDR1 is WNHNN and CDR2 SYGVQD (reference sequence). The junction had 6 bases not matched to a gene; V was cut back by 5 bases and J by 7 bases. This CDR3 is built from 15 residues.

The genes are TRBV27 and TRBJ1-1; possibly TRBD1 for D (6 bases). Germline CDR1 reads MNHEY; CDR2 reads SMNVEV (reference sequence). With 5 bases removed from V and 4 bases from J, the gap between germline ends came to 14 bases. This CDR3 has 14 residues. The CDR3 protein is CASSRTARPTEAFF. In nucleotides, the CDR3 is TGTGCCAGCAGTCGGACAGCCAGGCCCACTGAAGCTTTCTTT.

Written as DNA, the CDR3 is TGTGCCAGCAGCTTAGCTCGGGGAGACAATGAGCAGTTCTTC. It encodes CASSLARGDNEQFF. The gene calls are TRBV7-2 and TRBJ2-1; perhaps TRBD2 as D (5 bases). The V end was cut by 0 bases, the J end by 5 bases, with 8 bases between. CDR1 and CDR2 (germline): SGHTA, FQGNSA. The CDR3 is 14 residues long.

The rearrangement links TRBV6-1 to TRBJ1-1; no clear D gene. V was pared by 5 bases and J by 1 base, with 8 bases between. Germline CDR1 and CDR2: MNHNS and SASEGT. The CDR3 consists of 13 residues. CDR3 bases: TGTGCCAGCAGTTATACGCGGAACACTGAAGCTTTCTTT. Its translation: CASSYTRNTEAFF.